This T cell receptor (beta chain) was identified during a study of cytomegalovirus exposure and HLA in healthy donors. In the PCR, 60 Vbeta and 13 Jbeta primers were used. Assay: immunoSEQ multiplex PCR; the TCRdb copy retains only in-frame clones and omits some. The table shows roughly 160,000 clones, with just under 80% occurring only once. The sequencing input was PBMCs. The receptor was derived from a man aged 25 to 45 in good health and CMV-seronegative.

CDR3 region: CASSLAGVSTDTQYF. CDR3 coding DNA: TGTGCCAGCAGCTTAGCGGGAGTAAGCACAGATACGCAGTATTTT. The J gene is TRBJ2-3, the V gene TRBV7-8, with D perhaps TRBD2 (5 bases). Trimming removed 0 bases from V and 0 bases from J, with 7 bases in between. Germline CDR1 is SGHVS and CDR2 is FQNEAQ. This CDR3 region has 15 residues.